This T cell receptor beta chain was sequenced in a study of cytomegalovirus exposure and HLA in healthy donors. Background on the study: Among the 398 genotyped donors, around 81% were placed in the Caucasian-associated ancestry cluster. Broader study findings: It is likely that the observed cluster of highly shared sequence variants was a sequencing artifact. The study assumed roughly uniform donor sequencing depth for presence/absence analyses.

In the case of this clone: The antigen remains unidentified.

V was shortened by 4 bases and J by 4 bases, with 16 bases between the two germline ends. Germline-derived CDR1 and CDR2 are GTSNPN and SVGIG (reference sequence). CDR3 length: 14 amino acids. PCR employed 60 Vbeta and 13 Jbeta primers. Sequencing was performed with immunoSEQ multiplex PCR; in TCRdb, only in-frame clones are kept and a portion is missing. The sample lists 100,000 or so clones, around 74% occurring once. The chain employs TRBV30 and TRBJ2-5; D uncertain. Sample: PBMCs. The receptor's source is a male donor in good health and CMV-seropositive. The CDR3 loop reads CAWKPHSSRETQYF. The CDR3 DNA is TGTGCCTGGAAACCCCACAGTAGTCGAGAGACCCAGTACTTC.